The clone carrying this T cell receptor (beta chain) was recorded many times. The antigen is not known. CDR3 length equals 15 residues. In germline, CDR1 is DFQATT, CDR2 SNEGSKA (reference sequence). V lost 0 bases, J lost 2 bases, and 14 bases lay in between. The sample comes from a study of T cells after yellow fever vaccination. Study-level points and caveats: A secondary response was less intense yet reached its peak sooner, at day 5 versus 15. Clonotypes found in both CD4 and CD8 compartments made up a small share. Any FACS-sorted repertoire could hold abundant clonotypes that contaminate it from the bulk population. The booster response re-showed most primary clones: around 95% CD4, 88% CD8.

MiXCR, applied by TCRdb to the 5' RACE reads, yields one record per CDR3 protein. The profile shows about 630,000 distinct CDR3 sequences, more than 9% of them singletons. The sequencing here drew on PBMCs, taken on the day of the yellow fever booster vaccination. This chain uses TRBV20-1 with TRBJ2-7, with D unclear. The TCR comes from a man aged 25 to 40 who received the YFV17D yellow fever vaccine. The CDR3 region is CSARDQSSNPYEQYF. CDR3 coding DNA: TGCAGTGCTAGAGATCAGAGTAGCAACCCCTACGAGCAGTACTTC.